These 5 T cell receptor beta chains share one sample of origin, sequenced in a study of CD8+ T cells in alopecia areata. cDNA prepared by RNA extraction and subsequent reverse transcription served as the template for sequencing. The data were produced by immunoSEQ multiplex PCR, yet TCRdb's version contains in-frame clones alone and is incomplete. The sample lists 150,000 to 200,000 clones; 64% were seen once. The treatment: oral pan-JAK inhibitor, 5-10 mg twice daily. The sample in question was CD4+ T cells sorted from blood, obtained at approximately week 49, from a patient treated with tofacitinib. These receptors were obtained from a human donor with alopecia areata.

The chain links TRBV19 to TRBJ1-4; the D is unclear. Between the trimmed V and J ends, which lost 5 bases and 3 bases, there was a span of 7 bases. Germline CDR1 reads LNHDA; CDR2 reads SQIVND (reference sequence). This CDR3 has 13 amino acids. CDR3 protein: CASSPGPNEKLFF. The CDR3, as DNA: TGTGCCAGTAGTCCGGGCCCTAATGAAAAACTGTTTTTT.

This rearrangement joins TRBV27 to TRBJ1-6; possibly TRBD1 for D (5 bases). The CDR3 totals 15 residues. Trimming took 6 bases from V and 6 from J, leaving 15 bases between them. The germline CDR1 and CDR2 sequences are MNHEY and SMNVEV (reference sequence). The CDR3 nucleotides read TGTGCCAGCAGCCCGAGGGAGGGGCTTAATTCACCCCTCCACTTT. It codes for CASSPREGLNSPLHF.

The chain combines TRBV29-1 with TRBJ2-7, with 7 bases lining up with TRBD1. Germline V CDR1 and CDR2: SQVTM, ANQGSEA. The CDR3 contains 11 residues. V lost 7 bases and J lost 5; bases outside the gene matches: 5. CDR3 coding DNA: TGCAGCGCTCGACAGGGTAACGAGCAGTACTTC. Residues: CSARQGNEQYF.

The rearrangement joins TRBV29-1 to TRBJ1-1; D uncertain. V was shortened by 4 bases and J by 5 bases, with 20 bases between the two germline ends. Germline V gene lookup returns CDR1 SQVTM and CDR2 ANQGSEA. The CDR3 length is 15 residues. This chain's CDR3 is CSVAFRGRRGTEAFF. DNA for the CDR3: TGCAGCGTTGCCTTTAGAGGGAGACGCGGTACTGAAGCTTTCTTT.

This chain's CDR3 is CASSLVSLQRTEAFF. In DNA form, the CDR3 reads TGCGCCAGCAGCTTGGTGTCTCTTCAGCGGACTGAAGCTTTCTTT. V usage is TRBV5-1 and J usage is TRBJ1-1; D is undetermined. V shed 0 bases and J shed 5 bases, with 14 bases lying between them. CDR1 is SGHRS and CDR2 is YFSETQ in the germline V gene. This CDR3 contains 15 residues.